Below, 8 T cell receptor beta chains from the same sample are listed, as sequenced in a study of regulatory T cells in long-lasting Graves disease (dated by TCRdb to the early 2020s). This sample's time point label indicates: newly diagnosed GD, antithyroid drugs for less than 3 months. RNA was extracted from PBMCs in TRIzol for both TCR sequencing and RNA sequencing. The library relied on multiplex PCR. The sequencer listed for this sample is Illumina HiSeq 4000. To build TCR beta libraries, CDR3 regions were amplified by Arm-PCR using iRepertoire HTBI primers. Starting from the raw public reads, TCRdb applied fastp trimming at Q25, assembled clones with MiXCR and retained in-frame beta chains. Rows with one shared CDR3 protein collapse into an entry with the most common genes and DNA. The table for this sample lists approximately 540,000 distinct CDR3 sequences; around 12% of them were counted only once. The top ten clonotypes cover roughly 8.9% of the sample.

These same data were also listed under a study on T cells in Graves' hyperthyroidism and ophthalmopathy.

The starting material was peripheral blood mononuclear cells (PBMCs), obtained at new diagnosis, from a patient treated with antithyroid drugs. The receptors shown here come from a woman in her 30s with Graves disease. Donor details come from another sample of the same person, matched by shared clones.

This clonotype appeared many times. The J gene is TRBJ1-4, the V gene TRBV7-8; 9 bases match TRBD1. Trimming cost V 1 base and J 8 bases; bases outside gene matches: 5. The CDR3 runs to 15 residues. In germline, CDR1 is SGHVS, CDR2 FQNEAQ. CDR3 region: CASSLDETGGEKLFF. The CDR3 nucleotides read TGTGCCAGCAGCTTAGACGAGACAGGGGGGGAAAAACTGTTTTTT.

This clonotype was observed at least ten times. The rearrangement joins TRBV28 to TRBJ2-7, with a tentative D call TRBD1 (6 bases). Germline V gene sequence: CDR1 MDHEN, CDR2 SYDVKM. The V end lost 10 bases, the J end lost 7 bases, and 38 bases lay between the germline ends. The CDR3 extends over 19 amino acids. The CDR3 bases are TGTGCCACCACGGGACGGGTGGCACTCGGGCAGGACGTAGGGGGTGAGCAGTACTTC. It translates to CATTGRVALGQDVGGEQYF.

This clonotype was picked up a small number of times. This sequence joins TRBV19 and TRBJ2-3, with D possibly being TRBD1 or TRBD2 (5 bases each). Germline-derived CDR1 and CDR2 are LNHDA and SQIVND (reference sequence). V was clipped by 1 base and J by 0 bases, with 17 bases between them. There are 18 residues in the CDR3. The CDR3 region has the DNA TGTGCCAGTAGTATAGGGCCTAGCTCAGGGTACAGCACAGATACGCAGTATTTT. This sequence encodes CASSIGPSSGYSTDTQYF.

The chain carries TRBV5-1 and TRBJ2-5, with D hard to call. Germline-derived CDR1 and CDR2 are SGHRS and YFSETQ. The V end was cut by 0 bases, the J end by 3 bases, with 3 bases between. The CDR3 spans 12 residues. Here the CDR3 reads CASSLEEETQYF. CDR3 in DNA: TGCGCCAGCAGCTTGGAAGAAGAGACCCAGTACTTC.

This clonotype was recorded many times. The CDR3 region is CASSLGQGRGADSPLHF. DNA of the CDR3: TGTGCCAGCAGTTTGGGACAGGGGAGAGGCGCGGATTCACCCCTCCACTTT. The rearrangement links TRBV6-9 to TRBJ1-6; TRBD1 matches 10 bases. The CDR3 is 17 amino acids. Germline CDR1 MNHGY, CDR2 SVAAGI. J gave up 8 bases and V 4 bases, and 11 bases lay outside the gene matches.

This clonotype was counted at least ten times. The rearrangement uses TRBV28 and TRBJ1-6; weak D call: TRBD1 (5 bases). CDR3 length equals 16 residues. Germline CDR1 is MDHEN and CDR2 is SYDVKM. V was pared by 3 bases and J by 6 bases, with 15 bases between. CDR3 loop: CASSFPAGIGNSPLHF. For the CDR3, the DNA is TGTGCCAGCAGTTTCCCCGCAGGGATTGGTAATTCACCCCTCCACTTT. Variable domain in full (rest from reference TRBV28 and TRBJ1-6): DVKVTQSSRYLVKRTGEKVFLECVQDMDHENMFWYRQDPGLGLRLIYFSYDVKMKEKGDIPEGYSVSREKKERFSLILESASTNQTSMYLCASSFPAGIGNSPLHFGNGTRLTVT.

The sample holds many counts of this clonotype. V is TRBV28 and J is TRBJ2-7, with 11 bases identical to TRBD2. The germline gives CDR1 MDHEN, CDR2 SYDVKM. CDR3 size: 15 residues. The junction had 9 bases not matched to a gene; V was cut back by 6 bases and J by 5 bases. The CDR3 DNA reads TGTGCCAGCAGACCCAAACTAGCGGGAGCCCACGAGCAGTACTTC. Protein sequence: CASRPKLAGAHEQYF.

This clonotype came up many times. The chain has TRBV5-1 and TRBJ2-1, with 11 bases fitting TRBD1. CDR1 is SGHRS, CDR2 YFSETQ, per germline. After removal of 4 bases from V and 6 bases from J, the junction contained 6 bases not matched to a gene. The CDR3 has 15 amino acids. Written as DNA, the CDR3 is TGCGCCAGCAGCCTTATCGGGACAGGGGGCAATGAGCAGTTCTTC. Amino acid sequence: CASSLIGTGGNEQFF.